In its sample, the clone carrying this TCR beta chain was seen a few times. Its specificity is unknown. This sample stems from a study of Graves' ophthalmopathy and Graves' hyperthyroidism. Study-wide results and limits: An approximately 82% specificity and 87.88% sensitivity were achieved by a 13-signature model that separated ophthalmopathy from stable hyperthyroidism.

Additional autoimmune diseases, uncontrolled infections, pregnancy or lactation disqualified patients. Patients were diagnosed from clinical symptoms, serum thyroxine, TRAb, thyroid ultrasound and orbital computed tomography. As the starting material, 8 to 10 ml of fresh peripheral blood yielded the PBMCs. V shed 2 bases and J shed 4 bases, with 20 bases lying between them. Germline values: CDR1 SGHAT, CDR2 FQDESV (reference sequence). The CDR3 extends over 18 amino acids. RNA transcripts yielded amplified TCR beta CDR3 regions. HTBI primers primed a first-round RT-PCR, and a second-round multiplex PCR followed. TCRdb reprocessed the multiplex PCR reads with MiXCR, giving one entry per CDR3 protein. This table holds approximately 210,000 distinct CDR3 sequences, 20% to 25% found once.

This receptor was identified in a woman aged 45 to 65 with Graves' ophthalmopathy. This chain links TRBV11-1 with TRBJ2-2; TRBD2 is a possible D gene (6 bases). Sequenced material: peripheral blood. This CDR3 reads CASSLRRKVRGGTGELFF. CDR3 coding DNA: TGTGCCAGCAGCTTACGAAGAAAAGTGCGGGGAGGCACCGGGGAGCTGTTTTTT.